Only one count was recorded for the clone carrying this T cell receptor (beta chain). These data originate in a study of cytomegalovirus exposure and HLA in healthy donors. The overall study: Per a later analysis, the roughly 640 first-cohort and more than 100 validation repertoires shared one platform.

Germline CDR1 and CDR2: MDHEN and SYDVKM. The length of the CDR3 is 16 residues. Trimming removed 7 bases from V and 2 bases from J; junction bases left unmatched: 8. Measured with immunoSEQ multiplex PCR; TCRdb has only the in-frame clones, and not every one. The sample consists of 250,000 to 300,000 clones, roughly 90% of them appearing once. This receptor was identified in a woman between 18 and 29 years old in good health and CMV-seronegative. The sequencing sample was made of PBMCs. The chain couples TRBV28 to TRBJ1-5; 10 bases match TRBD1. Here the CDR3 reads CASTQGQGRGNQPQHF. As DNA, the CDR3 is TGTGCCAGCACCCAGGGACAGGGGAGAGGCAATCAGCCCCAGCATTTT.